The next 9 T cell receptor beta chains were all read from a single sample in a study of shared clonotypes between healthy human individuals (dated by TCRdb to the early 2020s). The library came from the immunoSEQ multiplex PCR assay. This immuneACCESS table, as held by TCRdb, lists in-frame sequences with V and J called but not all clones. Of the missing ones, under half trace to an unresolved V gene in checked studies; the others have no known cause. In all, the sample holds approximately 500,000 clones, and around 80% of those were seen once. Of the sample, more than 10% is held by the ten largest clones. What was sequenced was PBMCs. These receptors originate from a woman between 40 and 50 years old in good health. Some clones in this sample may be carry-over from other donors' samples.

J is TRBJ2-2 and V is TRBV7-8; no clear D. The V end was cut by 2 bases, the J end by 3 bases, with 10 bases between. Germline V gene data show CDR1 as SGHVS and CDR2 as FQNEAQ. This CDR3 spans 15 amino acids. The CDR3 DNA follows: TGTGCCAGCAGCTTACTCAGGTTTGACACCGGGGAGCTGTTTTTT. This encodes CASSLLRFDTGELFF.

The chain recombines TRBV14 with TRBJ2-1, with D unclear. Germline CDR1 SGHDN, CDR2 FVKESK. CDR3 length: 14 residues. Trimming cost V 4 bases and J 9 bases, with 16 bases left between them. CDR3 region: CASSLRPLDGEQFF. CDR3 bases: TGTGCCAGCAGCCTTCGACCACTGGATGGTGAGCAGTTCTTC. The entire variable domain, with the rest obtained from reference TRBV14 and TRBJ2-1, is as follows: EAGVTQFPSHSVIEKGQTVTLRCDPISGHDNLYWYRRVMGKEIKFLLHFVKESKQDESGMPNNRFLAERTGGTYSTLKVQPAELEDSGVYFCASSLRPLDGEQFFGPGTRLTVL.

This clone was seen a single time. The chain carries TRBV28 and TRBJ2-1; 10 bases map to TRBD2. Losses at the gene ends were 8 bases for V and 7 bases for J; bases not matched to a gene: 5. Germline CDR1 and CDR2: MDHEN and SYDVKM. The CDR3 is made up of 13 amino acids. CDR3 DNA sequence: TGTGCCAGCGGGCTAGCGGGAGATAATGAGCAGTTCTTC. Translated, it gives CASGLAGDNEQFF.

The chain employs TRBV28 and TRBJ2-7; TRBD1 matches 8 bases. The germline V gene has CDR1 MDHEN and CDR2 SYDVKM. V lost 0 bases and J lost 5; bases outside the gene matches: 12. This CDR3 comprises 17 residues. The CDR3 here is CASSLWSGQGAVDEQYF. In DNA form, the CDR3 reads TGTGCCAGCAGTTTATGGTCGGGGCAGGGGGCAGTCGACGAGCAGTACTTC.

This clone has more than one count but fewer than ten. The genes are TRBV10-1 and TRBJ1-1; weak D call: TRBD1 (5 bases). The CDR3 is 15 amino acids. CDR1 WNHNN and CDR2 SYGVQD come from the germline V gene (reference sequence). V lost 0 bases to trimming and J lost 0 bases, with 8 bases between them. CDR3 sequence: CASSESGGMNTEAFF. Written as DNA, the CDR3 is TGCGCCAGCAGTGAGTCGGGGGGAATGAACACTGAAGCTTTCTTT.

CDR3 DNA sequence: TGTGCCAGCAGCTCGACGCCTATCGATGAGCAGTTCTTC. Its protein is CASSSTPIDEQFF. The rearrangement uses TRBV7-9 and TRBJ2-1; D is ambiguous. This CDR3 comprises 13 residues. CDR1 is SEHNR, CDR2 FQNEAQ, per germline (reference sequence). The V gene lost 4 bases and the J gene lost 8 bases, with 12 bases spanning the gap.

The sample holds a few counts of this clone. This rearrangement joins TRBV30 to TRBJ1-1, with 10 positions matching TRBD1. Unmatched junction bases numbered 2, after V lost 3 bases and J lost 4 bases. The CDR3 extends over 13 amino acids. Germline CDR1 reads GTSNPN; CDR2 reads SVGIG (reference sequence). DNA for the CDR3: TGTGCCTGGAGGACAGGGGGCATCACTGAAGCTTTCTTT. Protein sequence: CAWRTGGITEAFF.

Regarding this clone: One end of the junction is discordant with germline, which a read error may explain. Other nucleotide sequences in the sample specify the same CDR3. The chain uses TRBV6-5 and TRBJ2-1; 13 bases agree with TRBD2. CDR1 MNHEY and CDR2 SVGAGI come from the germline V gene. The CDR3 has 13 amino acids. The CDR3 here is CASSYGLAGAAVF. CDR3 nucleotides: TGTGCCAGCAGTTACGGACTAGCGGGGGCCGCCGTCTTC.

The table lists this clone with a few counts. The gene calls are TRBV6-1 and TRBJ1-4; 9 nucleotides align to TRBD1. This CDR3 spans 11 amino acids. The V segment lost 5 bases and the J segment 12 bases; nucleotides outside the gene matches: 1. CDR1 is MNHNS and CDR2 is SASEGT in the germline V gene. CDR3 region: CASSTGGELFF. The CDR3 nucleotides are TGTGCCAGCAGTACAGGGGGCGAACTGTTTTTT.